This TCR beta chain was profiled in a study of T cell changes during pregnancy in multiple sclerosis. The assay was immunoSEQ multiplex PCR, and TCRdb's table has in-frame clones only and misses some. The sample gives about 40,000 clones, about 91% of which show up once; under 10% is in the top ten. The germline V gene encodes CDR1 LNHNV and CDR2 YYDKDF (reference sequence). Trimming cost V 0 bases and J 1 base, with 16 bases left between them. This CDR3 has 17 residues. The rearrangement joins TRBV15 to TRBJ2-7, with a tentative D call TRBD1 (5 bases). Sequences were derived from CD8+ T cells from peripheral blood mononuclear cells, sampled before pregnancy. The clonotype comes from a female donor with multiple sclerosis, enrolled in a pregnancy study. The CDR3 sequence: CATSRDTLDSLSYEQYF. The CDR3 coding sequence is TGTGCCACCAGCAGAGATACCCTTGACAGCCTATCCTACGAGCAGTACTTC.